Presented here are 27 T cell receptor beta chains from one specimen sequenced in a study of blood T cell repertoires in COVID-19. Sequenced by immunoSEQ multiplex PCR; TCRdb stores in-frame clones only, minus some. The table includes roughly 200,000 clones, 80% to 85% detected once. Sequencing used peripheral blood. These receptors were taken from an elderly woman with COVID-19, enrolled during active disease.

CDR3 sequence reads: CASSVSSGGKTDTQYF. CDR3 bases: TGTGCCAGCAGCGTCTCTAGCGGGGGGAAAACAGATACGCAGTATTTT. The chain employs TRBV5-4 and TRBJ2-3; 11 nucleotides match TRBD2. V lost 4 bases, J lost 3 bases, and 7 bases stayed unmatched. The CDR3 length is 16 residues. Per germline, CDR1 SGHNT and CDR2 YYREEE (reference sequence).

This rearrangement joins TRBV6-4 to TRBJ2-3; 12 bases agree with TRBD2. The CDR3 covers 17 residues. V trimming: 2 bases; J trimming: 0 bases; junction bases outside the gene matches: 3. CDR1 and CDR2 (germline): MRHNA, SNTAGT. The CDR3 coding sequence is TGTGCCAGCAGTGACGGGACTAGCGGGCGTAGCACAGATACGCAGTATTTT. Residues: CASSDGTSGRSTDTQYF.

The gene calls are TRBV7-2 and TRBJ2-3; D unresolved. The V end lost 2 bases, the J end lost 3 bases, and 6 bases lay between the germline ends. The CDR3 is made up of 13 amino acids. Per germline, CDR1 SGHTA and CDR2 FQGNSA. CDR3 sequence reads: CASSLRQTDTQYF. The DNA of the CDR3 is TGTGCCAGCAGCTTACGTCAGACAGATACGCAGTATTTT.

The chain combines TRBV4-1 with TRBJ1-6; 7 positions agree with TRBD1. Trimming at V came to 6 bases and at J to 9 bases, leaving 8 bases not matched to a gene. Per the germline V gene, CDR1 is MGHRA and CDR2 is YSYEKL. CDR3 length: 14 residues. CDR3 nucleotides: TGCGCCAGCAGACCTACAGGGGTAGGTTCACCCCTCCACTTT. This gives the protein CASRPTGVGSPLHF.

The chain joins TRBV5-1 to TRBJ2-1; a possible D gene is TRBD2 (5 bases). V lost 4 bases and J 8 bases, leaving 19 bases between the germline ends. Germline loops: CDR1 SGHRS, CDR2 YFSETQ. This CDR3 spans 15 amino acids. The CDR3 coding sequence is TGCGCCAGCAGCATCGACGAGGGCCGGGTCTATGAGCAGTTCTTC. Encoded protein: CASSIDEGRVYEQFF.

This rearrangement joins TRBV11-2 to TRBJ1-2; maybe TRBD1 (5 bases). Per the germline V gene, CDR1 is SGHAT and CDR2 is FQNNGV. This CDR3 comprises 16 residues. V shed 1 base and J shed 8 bases, with 20 bases lying between them. CDR3 sequence reads: CASSLVGWGSTDGYTF. The DNA of the CDR3 is TGTGCCAGCAGCTTAGTAGGGTGGGGCAGCACCGACGGCTACACCTTC. Together with reference TRBV11-2 and TRBJ1-2, the CDR3 gives the full variable domain: EAGVAQSPRYKIIEKRQSVAFWCNPISGHATLYWYQQILGQGPKLLIQFQNNGVVDDSQLPKDRFSAERLKGVDSTLKIQPAKLEDSAVYLCASSLVGWGSTDGYTFGSGTRLTVV.

The chain links TRBV28 to TRBJ1-2; D is uncertain. V lost 6 bases and J lost 4, with 9 bases in between. Germline CDR1 is MDHEN and CDR2 is SYDVKM. CDR3 length equals 12 residues. Here the CDR3 DNA reads TGTGCCAGCAGCCCCGGAGGCTATGGCTACACCTTC. Amino acids: CASSPGGYGYTF.

The chain recombines TRBV18 with TRBJ1-3; 7 bases are shared with TRBD1. There are 16 residues in the CDR3. Germline loops: CDR1 KGHSH, CDR2 LQKENI. J was trimmed by 0 bases and V by 3 bases; bases with no gene match: 5. The CDR3 loop is CASSPGTASSGNTIYF. For the CDR3, the DNA is TGTGCCAGCTCACCGGGGACAGCTAGCTCTGGAAACACCATATATTTT.

This rearrangement joins TRBV3-1 (or the pseudogene TRBV3-2) to TRBJ2-3; 9 nucleotides line up with TRBD1. This CDR3 has 16 residues. Germline CDR1 reads LGHDT; CDR2 reads YNNKEL (reference sequence). The junction had 7 bases not matched to a gene; V was cut back by 1 base and J by 5 bases. The CDR3 protein is CASSQGDRASGDTQYF. The CDR3 DNA sequence: TGTGCCAGCAGCCAAGGGGACAGGGCTAGCGGAGATACGCAGTATTTT.

The chain couples TRBV6-5 to TRBJ2-2, with D maybe TRBD1 (6 bases). The germline CDR1 and CDR2 sequences are MNHEY and SVGAGI. V was clipped by 6 bases and J by 3 bases, with 14 bases between them. The CDR3 extends over 15 amino acids. The CDR3 reads CASRDGRGYTGELFF. CDR3 DNA sequence: TGTGCCAGCAGAGACGGCAGGGGTTACACCGGGGAGCTGTTTTTT.

The genes are TRBV19 and TRBJ1-2; D may be TRBD1 (6 bases). V gave up 4 bases and J gave up 1 base, with 13 bases separating them. The CDR3 totals 15 residues. The germline gives CDR1 LNHDA, CDR2 SQIVND (reference sequence). The CDR3 is CASSSRDTNNYGYTF. CDR3 DNA sequence: TGTGCCAGTAGTAGCCGGGACACCAATAACTATGGCTACACCTTC.

The chain recombines TRBV2 with TRBJ1-3; TRBD1 aligns across 10 bases. CDR3 length equals 14 residues. CDR1 is SNHLY, CDR2 FYNNEI, per germline. V trimming: 6 bases; J trimming: 4 bases; junction bases outside the gene matches: 3. CDR3 in amino acids: CASRGQGLGNTIYF. The CDR3 nucleotides are TGTGCCAGCAGGGGACAGGGGTTGGGAAACACCATATATTTT.

The chain couples TRBV5-1 to TRBJ2-2; 12 nucleotides align to TRBD2. Germline-derived CDR1 and CDR2 are SGHRS and YFSETQ. This CDR3 has 16 amino acids. J was trimmed by 4 bases and V by 6 bases; bases with no gene match: 7. CDR3: CASTPSGGAGTGELFF. CDR3 nucleotides: TGCGCCAGCACCCCTAGCGGGGGGGCGGGCACCGGGGAGCTGTTTTTT.

The chain carries TRBV19 and TRBJ2-7; the D is unclear. V was shortened by 0 bases and J by 4 bases, with 10 bases between the two germline ends. The CDR3 totals 14 residues. The germline V gene has CDR1 LNHDA and CDR2 SQIVND (reference sequence). The CDR3 sequence: CASSIEAFGYEQYF. The CDR3, as DNA: TGTGCCAGTAGTATAGAAGCCTTCGGGTACGAGCAGTACTTC.

This clone was observed a few times. The chain couples TRBV6-5 to TRBJ1-1; TRBD1 might be the D (5 bases). V was trimmed by 2 bases and J by 0 bases, leaving 7 bases between them. Per germline, CDR1 MNHEY and CDR2 SVGAGI. The CDR3 extends over 14 amino acids. The DNA of the CDR3 is TGTGCCAGCAGTTACAAGGACATGAACACTGAAGCTTTCTTT. This gives the protein CASSYKDMNTEAFF.

The V call is TRBV3-1 (or the pseudogene TRBV3-2), the J call TRBJ1-6, with 7 bases lining up with TRBD1. Unmatched junction bases numbered 12, after V lost 4 bases and J lost 0 bases. CDR1 and CDR2 from the germline V gene are LGHDT and YNNKEL (reference sequence). The CDR3 runs 19 residues. CDR3 DNA: TGTGCCAGCAGCCGGCAAGGGGGCGGATACAGCTCCTATAATTCACCCCTCCACTTT. This translates into CASSRQGGGYSSYNSPLHF.

The chain combines TRBV18 with TRBJ2-3; tentatively, D is TRBD2 (5 bases). From germline, CDR1 is KGHSH and CDR2 LQKENI. Trimming took 1 base from V and 1 from J, leaving 6 bases between them. The CDR3 spans 14 residues. DNA for the CDR3: TGTGCCAGCTCACCACTGCGGGGCACAGATACGCAGTATTTT. Protein product: CASSPLRGTDTQYF.

The chain couples TRBV5-6 to TRBJ1-1, with a tentative D call TRBD1 (5 bases). V shed 5 bases and J shed 0 bases, with 14 bases lying between them. The CDR3 has 15 residues. Germline V gives CDR1 SGHDT, CDR2 YYEEEE. The CDR3 here is CASSDQGILNTEAFF. CDR3 nucleotides: TGTGCCAGCAGTGACCAGGGTATCCTGAACACTGAAGCTTTCTTT.

This clone was recorded once. V usage is TRBV19 and J usage is TRBJ1-4, with 12 nucleotides matching TRBD1. Germline assignment: CDR1 LNHDA and CDR2 SQIVND (reference sequence). The CDR3 sequence is 14 residues long. V lost 6 bases and J lost 8; bases outside the gene matches: 4. CDR3 region: CASSLGTGGEKLFF. CDR3 in DNA: TGTGCCAGTAGCCTTGGGACAGGGGGCGAAAAACTGTTTTTT.

The genes are TRBV4-1 and TRBJ1-1; D is undetermined. This CDR3 is built from 14 residues. The ends were cut back, 4 bases at V and 5 bases at J, with 14 bases in the middle. CDR1 MGHRA and CDR2 YSYEKL come from the germline V gene. As DNA, the CDR3 is TGCGCCAGCAGCCGTTTGTCTTACGGTACTGAAGCTTTCTTT. It translates to CASSRLSYGTEAFF.

The chain recombines TRBV12-3 or TRBV12-4 with TRBJ1-1; D gene ambiguous. The CDR3 is made up of 13 amino acids. The V gene lost 8 bases and the J gene lost 3 bases, with 13 bases spanning the gap. CDR3 bases: TGTGCCAGCGGGCCGAGTTGGGACACTGAAGCTTTCTTT. It specifies CASGPSWDTEAFF.

This rearrangement joins TRBV5-1 to TRBJ1-3; possible D gene TRBD1, 5 bases. V lost 10 bases and J 4 bases, leaving 21 bases between the germline ends. Germline-derived CDR1 and CDR2 are SGHRS and YFSETQ. CDR3 length: 15 residues. Written as DNA, the CDR3 is TGCGCCGAGCCCCTGGGGGGGACGCGGGGAAACACCATATATTTT. Its translation is CAEPLGGTRGNTIYF. The variable domain in full, completed from reference TRBV5-1 and TRBJ1-3, reads KAGVTQTPRYLIKTRGQQVTLSCSPISGHRSVSWYQQTPGQGLQFLFEYFSETQRNKGNFPGRFSGRQFSNSRSEMNVSTLELGDSALYLCAEPLGGTRGNTIYFGEGSWLTVV.

This clone has just a few counts. The chain is built from TRBV18 and TRBJ2-1; D possibly corresponds to TRBD2 (5 bases). Trimming pared 3 bases from V and 3 bases from J, leaving 9 bases between. The CDR3 sequence is 14 residues long. In germline, CDR1 is KGHSH, CDR2 LQKENI. The CDR3 nucleotides read TGTGCCAGCTCACCGCTAACTAGCTACAATGAGCAGTTCTTC. Translated: CASSPLTSYNEQFF.

The rearrangement links TRBV5-1 to TRBJ2-2; tentatively, D is TRBD1 (6 bases). Trimming shortened V by 0 bases and J by 10 bases, and 13 bases separated the two germline ends. Germline CDR1 SGHRS, CDR2 YFSETQ. CDR3 size: 14 residues. In DNA form, the CDR3 reads TGCGCCAGCAGCTTGGTGGCAGGGGCTCCGGAGCTGTTTTTT. It yields the protein CASSLVAGAPELFF.

The rearrangement links TRBV27 to TRBJ1-1; no reliable D call. CDR1 and CDR2 (germline): MNHEY, SMNVEV (reference sequence). There are 13 residues in the CDR3. The germline V and J ends were trimmed by 3 bases and 0 bases, with 5 bases remaining between them. The CDR3 region has the DNA TGTGCCAGCAGTTTTGGCATGAACACTGAAGCTTTCTTT. Amino acid sequence: CASSFGMNTEAFF.

This clone was observed a handful of times. An end of the junction differs from the germline gene, which may be a read error. V and J are TRBV18 and TRBJ1-5; D unresolved. The CDR3 length is 13 residues. CDR1 and CDR2 from the germline V gene are KGHSH and LQKENI. In DNA form, the CDR3 reads TGTGCCAGCTCAGTCGATAGCTATCAGCCCCAGCATTTT. The encoded protein is CASSVDSYQPQHF. The complete variable domain, with remaining parts taken from reference TRBV18 and TRBJ1-5, reads NAGVMQNPRHLVRRRGQEARLRCSPMKGHSHVYWYRQLPEEGLKFMVYLQKENIIDESGMPKERFSAEFPKEGPSILRIQQVVRGDSAAYFCASSVDSYQPQHFGDGTRLSIL.

The rearrangement joins TRBV2 to TRBJ1-4, with D perhaps TRBD1 (5 bases). Germline assignment: CDR1 SNHLY and CDR2 FYNNEI. The CDR3 is 14 amino acids. Deletions cut 4 bases from V and 4 bases from J, with 10 bases between. The CDR3 reads CASSGTPNNEKLFF. The CDR3 nucleotides are TGTGCCAGCAGTGGGACACCTAATAATGAAAAACTGTTTTTT.